This record covers a single TCR beta chain. The data were taken from a study of OX40 agonist ivuxolimab in advanced cancers. TCRdb's table, derived via immunoSEQ multiplex PCR, lists solely in-frame clones and lacks some. The repertoire holds about 79,000 clones, with approximately 92% as singletons. The specimen was CD4+ or CD8+ T cells sorted from blood, collected in a trial of the OX40 agonist ivuxolimab. The receptor comes from an adult with an advanced solid tumor such as melanoma, head and neck, liver or kidney cancer.

In nucleotides, the CDR3 is TGTGCCAGTAACACAGGACTCAATCAGCCCCAGCATTTT. Its translation is CASNTGLNQPQHF. The chain recombines TRBV19 with TRBJ1-5; TRBD1 is a possible D gene (5 bases). Germline values: CDR1 LNHDA, CDR2 SQIVND (reference sequence). The CDR3 loop spans 13 amino acids. Trimming removed 7 bases at V and 3 bases at J, with 10 bases between.